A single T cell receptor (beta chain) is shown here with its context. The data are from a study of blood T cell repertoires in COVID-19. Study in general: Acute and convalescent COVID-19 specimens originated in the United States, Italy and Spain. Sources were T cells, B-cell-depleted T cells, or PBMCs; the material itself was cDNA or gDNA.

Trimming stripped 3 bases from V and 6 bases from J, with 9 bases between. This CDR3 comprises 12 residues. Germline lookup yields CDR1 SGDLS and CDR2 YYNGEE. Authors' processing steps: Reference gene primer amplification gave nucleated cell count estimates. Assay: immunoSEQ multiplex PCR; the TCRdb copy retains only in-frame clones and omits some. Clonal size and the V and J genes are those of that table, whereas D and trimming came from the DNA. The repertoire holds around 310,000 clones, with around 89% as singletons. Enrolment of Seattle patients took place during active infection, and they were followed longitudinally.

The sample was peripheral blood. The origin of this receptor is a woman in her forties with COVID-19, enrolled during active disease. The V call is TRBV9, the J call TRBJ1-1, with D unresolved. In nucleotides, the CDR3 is TGTGCCAGCAGCGCCCGTGAGTCTGAAGCTTTCTTT. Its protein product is CASSARESEAFF.